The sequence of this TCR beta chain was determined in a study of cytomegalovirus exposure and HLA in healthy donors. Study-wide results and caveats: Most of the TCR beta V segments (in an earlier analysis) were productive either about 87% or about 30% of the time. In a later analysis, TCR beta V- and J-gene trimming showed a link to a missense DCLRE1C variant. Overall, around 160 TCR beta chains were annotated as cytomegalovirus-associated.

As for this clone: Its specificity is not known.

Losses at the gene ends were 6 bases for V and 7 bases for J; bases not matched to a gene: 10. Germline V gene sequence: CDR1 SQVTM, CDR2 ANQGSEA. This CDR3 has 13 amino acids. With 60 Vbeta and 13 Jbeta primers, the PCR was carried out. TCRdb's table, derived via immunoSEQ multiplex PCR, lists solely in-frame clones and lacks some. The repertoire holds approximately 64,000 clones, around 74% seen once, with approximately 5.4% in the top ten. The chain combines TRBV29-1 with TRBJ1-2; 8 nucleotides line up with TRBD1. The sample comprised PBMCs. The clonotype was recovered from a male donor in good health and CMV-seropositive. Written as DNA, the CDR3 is TGCAGCGTACGGACAGGGTTAGGGTTTGGCTACACCTTC. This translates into CSVRTGLGFGYTF.